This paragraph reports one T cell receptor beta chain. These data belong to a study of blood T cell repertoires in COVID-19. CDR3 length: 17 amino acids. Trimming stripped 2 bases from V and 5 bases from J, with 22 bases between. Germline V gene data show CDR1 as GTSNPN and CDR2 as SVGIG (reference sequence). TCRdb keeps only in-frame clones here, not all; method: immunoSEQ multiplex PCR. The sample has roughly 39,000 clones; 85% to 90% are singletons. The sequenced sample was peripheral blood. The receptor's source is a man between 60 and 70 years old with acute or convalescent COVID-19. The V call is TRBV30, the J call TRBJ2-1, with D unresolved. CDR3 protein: CAWSIWPSPSGNNEQFF. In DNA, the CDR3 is TGTGCCTGGAGTATATGGCCCTCTCCATCAGGTAACAATGAGCAGTTCTTC.